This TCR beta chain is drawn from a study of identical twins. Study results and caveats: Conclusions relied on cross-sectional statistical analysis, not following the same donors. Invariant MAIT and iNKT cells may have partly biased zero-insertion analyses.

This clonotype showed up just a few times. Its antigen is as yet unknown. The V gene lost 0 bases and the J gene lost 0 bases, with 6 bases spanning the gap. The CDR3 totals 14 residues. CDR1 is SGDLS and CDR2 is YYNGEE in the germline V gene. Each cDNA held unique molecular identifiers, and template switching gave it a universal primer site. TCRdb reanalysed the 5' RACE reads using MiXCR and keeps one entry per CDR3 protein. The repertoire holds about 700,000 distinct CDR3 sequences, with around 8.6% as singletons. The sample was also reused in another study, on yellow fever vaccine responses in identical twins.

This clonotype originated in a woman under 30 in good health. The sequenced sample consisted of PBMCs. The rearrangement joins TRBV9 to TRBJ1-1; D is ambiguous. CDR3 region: CASSVVSMNTEAFF. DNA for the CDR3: TGTGCCAGCAGCGTAGTATCTATGAACACTGAAGCTTTCTTT.